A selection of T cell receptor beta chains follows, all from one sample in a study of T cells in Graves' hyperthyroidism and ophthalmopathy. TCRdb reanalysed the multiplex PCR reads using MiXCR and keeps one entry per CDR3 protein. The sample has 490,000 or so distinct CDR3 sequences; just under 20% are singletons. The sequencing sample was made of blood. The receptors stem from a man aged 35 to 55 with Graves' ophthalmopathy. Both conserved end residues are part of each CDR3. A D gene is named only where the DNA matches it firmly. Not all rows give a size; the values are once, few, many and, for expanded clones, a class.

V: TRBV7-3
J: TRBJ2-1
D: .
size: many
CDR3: CASRSSGNNEQFF
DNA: TGTGCCAGCAGGTCGTCTGGGAACAATGAGCAGTTCTTC

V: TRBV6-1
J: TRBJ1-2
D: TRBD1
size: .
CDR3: CASRDRAIYYGYTF
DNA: TGTGCCAGCAGGGACAGGGCAATTTACTATGGCTACACCTTC

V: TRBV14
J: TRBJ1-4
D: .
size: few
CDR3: CASSQELGGRGGNEKLFF
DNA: TGTGCCAGCAGCCAAGAGCTCGGGGGGCGCGGTGGAAATGAAAAACTGTTTTTT

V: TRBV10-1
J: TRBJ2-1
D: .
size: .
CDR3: CASSGTRGSYNEQFF
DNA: TGCGCCAGCAGCGGGACGCGGGGTTCCTACAATGAGCAGTTCTTC

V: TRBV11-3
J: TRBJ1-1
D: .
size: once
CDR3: CASSPSINTEAFF
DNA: TGTGCCAGCAGCCCCAGTATTAACACTGAAGCTTTCTTT

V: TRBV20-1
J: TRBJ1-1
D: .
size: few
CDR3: CSARVSGGGGEAFF
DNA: TGCAGTGCTAGAGTATCGGGGGGCGGAGGGGAAGCTTTCTTT

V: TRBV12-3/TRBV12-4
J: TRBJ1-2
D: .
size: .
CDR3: CASRGPGAAGNYGYTF
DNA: TGTGCCAGCAGGGGGCCCGGGGCAGCTGGTAACTATGGCTACACCTTC

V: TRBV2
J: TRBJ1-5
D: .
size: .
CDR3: CASSDIEDQPQHF
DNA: TGTGCCAGCAGTGATATCGAGGATCAGCCCCAGCATTTT

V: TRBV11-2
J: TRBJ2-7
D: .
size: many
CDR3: CASAWGPSSYEQYF
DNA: TGTGCCAGCGCTTGGGGCCCGAGCTCCTACGAGCAGTACTTC

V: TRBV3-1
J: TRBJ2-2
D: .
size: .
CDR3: CASSLMSSNTGELFF
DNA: TGTGCCAGCAGTTTAATGAGCTCGAACACCGGGGAGCTGTTTTTT

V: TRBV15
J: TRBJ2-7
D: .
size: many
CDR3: CATSRDREPYEQYF
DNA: TGTGCCACCAGCAGAGACAGGGAGCCCTACGAGCAGTACTTC

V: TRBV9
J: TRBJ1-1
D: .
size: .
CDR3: CASSVGPWESEAFF
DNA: TGTGCCAGCAGCGTTGGACCCTGGGAGTCTGAAGCTTTCTTT

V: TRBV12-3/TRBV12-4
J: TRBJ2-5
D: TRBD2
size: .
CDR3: CASSFLRTSGDQETQYF
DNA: TGTGCCAGCAGTTTCCTTAGGACTAGCGGGGACCAAGAGACCCAGTACTTC

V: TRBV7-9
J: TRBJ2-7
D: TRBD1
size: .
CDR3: CASSLGRGNPGEQYF
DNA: TGTGCCAGCAGCCTAGGCAGGGGGAACCCAGGCGAGCAGTACTTC

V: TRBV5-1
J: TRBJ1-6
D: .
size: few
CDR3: CASSFRGISNSPLHF
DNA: TGCGCCAGCAGCTTCCGAGGAATATCTAATTCACCCCTCCACTTT

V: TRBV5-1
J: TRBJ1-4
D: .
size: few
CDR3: CASSLEKREKLFF
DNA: TGCGCCAGCAGCTTGGAAAAAAGGGAAAAACTGTTTTTT

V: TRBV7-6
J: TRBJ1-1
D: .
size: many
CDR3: CASSRLVDGPGLRTEAFF
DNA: TGTGCCAGCAGTCGCCTGGTGGATGGACCAGGCCTTAGGACTGAAGCTTTCTTT

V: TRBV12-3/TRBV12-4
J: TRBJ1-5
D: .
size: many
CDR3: CASNTAVRDQPQHF
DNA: TGTGCCAGCAATACGGCGGTCAGGGATCAGCCCCAGCATTTT

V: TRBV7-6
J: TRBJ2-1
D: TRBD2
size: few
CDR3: CASSSISGSDEQFF
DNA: TGTGCCAGCAGCTCCATTAGCGGGAGCGATGAGCAGTTCTTC

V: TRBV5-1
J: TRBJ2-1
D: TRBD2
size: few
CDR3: CASSTGTNNEQFF
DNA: TGCGCCAGCAGCACCGGGACTAACAATGAGCAGTTCTTC

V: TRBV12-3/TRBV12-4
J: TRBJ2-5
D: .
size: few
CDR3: CASSLADIRGQETQYF
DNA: TGTGCCAGCAGTTTAGCGGATATCCGGGGGCAAGAGACCCAGTACTTC

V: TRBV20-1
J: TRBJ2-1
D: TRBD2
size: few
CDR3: CSLAETSGMDEQFF
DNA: TGCAGTCTAGCTGAGACTAGCGGGATGGATGAGCAGTTCTTC

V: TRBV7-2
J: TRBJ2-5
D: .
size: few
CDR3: CASSLSLRPQETQYF
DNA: TGTGCCAGCAGCTTATCGCTGAGACCACAAGAGACCCAGTACTTC

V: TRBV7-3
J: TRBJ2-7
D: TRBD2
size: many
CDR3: CASSLSGGQGYEQYF
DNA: TGTGCCAGCAGCCTAAGCGGGGGCCAGGGGTACGAGCAGTACTTC

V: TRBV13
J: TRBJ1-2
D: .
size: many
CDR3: CASSRGAWVGGDYGYTF
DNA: TGTGCCAGCAGCAGAGGGGCTTGGGTAGGAGGTGACTATGGCTACACCTTC

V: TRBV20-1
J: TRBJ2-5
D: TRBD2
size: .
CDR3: CSATRASGGQYQETQYF
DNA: TGCAGTGCTACCCGAGCTAGCGGGGGGCAGTACCAAGAGACCCAGTACTTC

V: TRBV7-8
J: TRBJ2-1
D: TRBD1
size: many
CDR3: CASSRGQTPNNEQFF
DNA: TGTGCCAGCAGCCGGGGACAGACGCCTAACAATGAGCAGTTCTTC

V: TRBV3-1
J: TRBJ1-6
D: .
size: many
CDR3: CASSLVESPLHF
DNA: TGTGCCAGCAGCCTGGTGGAGTCACCCCTCCACTTT

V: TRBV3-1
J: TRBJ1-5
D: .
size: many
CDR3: CASSQHPGHQPQHF
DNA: TGTGCCAGCAGCCAACATCCTGGGCATCAGCCCCAGCATTTT

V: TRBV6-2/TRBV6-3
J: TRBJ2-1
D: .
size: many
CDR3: CASSWGRGHGDEQFF
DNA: TGTGCCAGCAGTTGGGGGCGGGGGCATGGAGATGAGCAGTTCTTC

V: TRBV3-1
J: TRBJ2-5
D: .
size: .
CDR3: CASSQDLLQGRIQETQYF
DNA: TGTGCCAGCAGCCAAGATCTCCTACAGGGGAGGATACAAGAGACCCAGTACTTC

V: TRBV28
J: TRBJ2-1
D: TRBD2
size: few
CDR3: CASSLGRGWFF
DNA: TGTGCCAGCAGTTTGGGGCGGGGGTGGTTCTTC

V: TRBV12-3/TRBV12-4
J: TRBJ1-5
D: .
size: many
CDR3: CASSRGGPAHNQPQHF
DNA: TGTGCCAGCAGTCGAGGGGGACCTGCCCACAATCAGCCCCAGCATTTT

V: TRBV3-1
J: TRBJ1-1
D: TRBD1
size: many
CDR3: CASSQDGTGRKAFF
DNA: TGTGCCAGCAGCCAAGATGGGACAGGGCGAAAAGCTTTCTTT

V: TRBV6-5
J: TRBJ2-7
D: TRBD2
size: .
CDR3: CASRRGGPYEQYF
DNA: TGTGCCAGCAGGCGGGGGGGTCCCTACGAGCAGTACTTC

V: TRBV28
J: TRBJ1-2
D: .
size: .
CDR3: CASGTTPYGYTF
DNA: TGTGCCAGCGGGACAACTCCATATGGCTACACCTTC

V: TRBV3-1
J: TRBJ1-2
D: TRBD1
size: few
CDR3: CASSPYRGGYGYTF
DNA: TGTGCCAGCAGCCCTTACAGGGGCGGCTATGGCTACACCTTC

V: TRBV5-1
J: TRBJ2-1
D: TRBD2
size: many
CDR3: CASSLEFLAAGSDNEQFF
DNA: TGCGCCAGCAGCTTGGAGTTTCTAGCGGCAGGCTCGGACAATGAGCAGTTCTTC

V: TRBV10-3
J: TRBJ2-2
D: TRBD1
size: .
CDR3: CAISEQGATNTGELFF
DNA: TGTGCCATCAGTGAACAGGGGGCCACAAACACCGGGGAGCTGTTTTTT

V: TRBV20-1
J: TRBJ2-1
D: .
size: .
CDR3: CSARIAVWGHEQFF
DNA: TGCAGTGCTAGAATAGCGGTCTGGGGTCATGAGCAGTTCTTC

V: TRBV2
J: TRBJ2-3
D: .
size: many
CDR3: CASNTADTQYF
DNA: TGTGCCAGCAACACCGCAGATACGCAGTATTTT

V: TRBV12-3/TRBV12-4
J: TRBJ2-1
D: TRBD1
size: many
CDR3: CASSLPGTGGNEQFF
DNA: TGTGCCAGCAGCCTTCCCGGGACAGGGGGCAATGAGCAGTTCTTC

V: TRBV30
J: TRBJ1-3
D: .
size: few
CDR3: CAWSPVVSGNTIYF
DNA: TGTGCCTGGAGTCCAGTTGTCAGTGGAAACACCATATATTTT

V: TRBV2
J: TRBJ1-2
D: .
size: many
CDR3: CASSEWRGKSNYGYTF
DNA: TGTGCCAGCAGTGAATGGCGGGGGAAATCCAACTATGGCTACACCTTC

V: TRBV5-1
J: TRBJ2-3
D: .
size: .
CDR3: CASSSMGPGDTQYF
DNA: TGCGCCAGCAGCTCGATGGGACCCGGAGATACGCAGTATTTT

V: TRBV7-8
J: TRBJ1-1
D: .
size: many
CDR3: CASSPGHSNTEAFF
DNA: TGTGCCAGCAGCCCGGGACACTCGAACACTGAAGCTTTCTTT

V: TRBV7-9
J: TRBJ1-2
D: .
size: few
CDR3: CASSLEVANGYTF
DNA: TGTGCCAGCAGCTTAGAGGTTGCGAATGGCTACACCTTC

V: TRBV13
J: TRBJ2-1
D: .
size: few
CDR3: CASSLTLARIYNEQFF
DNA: TGTGCCAGCAGCTTAACCCTAGCGCGGATTTACAATGAGCAGTTCTTC

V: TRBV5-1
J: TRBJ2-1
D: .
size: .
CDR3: CASSETSHSYNEQFF
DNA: TGCGCCAGCAGCGAGACAAGCCACTCCTACAATGAGCAGTTCTTC

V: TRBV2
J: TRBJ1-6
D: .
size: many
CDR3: CASSYNSPLHF
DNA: TGTGCCAGCAGTTATAATTCACCCCTCCACTTT

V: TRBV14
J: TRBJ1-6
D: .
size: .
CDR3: CASSQRGLSSPLHF
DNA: TGTGCCAGCAGCCAAAGGGGGTTGAGTTCACCCCTCCACTTT

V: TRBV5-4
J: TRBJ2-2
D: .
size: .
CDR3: CASSERPSGTGELFF
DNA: TGTGCCAGCAGCGAAAGACCATCCGGCACCGGGGAGCTGTTTTTT

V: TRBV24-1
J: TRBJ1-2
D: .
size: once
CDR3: CATSPGPGIGGYTF
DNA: TGTGCCACCAGCCCGGGACCGGGTATAGGAGGCTACACCTTC